Listed below are T cell receptor beta chains from one sample, sequenced in a study of PD-L1 blockade in urothelial cancer. Sequenced by immunoSEQ multiplex PCR; TCRdb stores in-frame clones only, minus some. The data show roughly 50,000 clones, roughly 80% seen once. Sequencing used PBMCs, obtained around atezolizumab (anti-PD-L1) treatment. These receptors were obtained from a man in his 70s with urothelial cancer. The CDR3 runs from the conserved cysteine through the conserved F or W. D genes are given only for firm matches. Size tells how often a clone was seen (once, few, many) or the class of an expanded clone, and some rows leave it out.

d_gene,j_gene,v_gene,abundance,CDR3nt,CDR3aa
TRBD1,TRBJ1-4,TRBV27,few,TGTGCCAGCAGACCCGGACAGGGGGGAAAACTGTTTTTT,CASRPGQGGKLFF
TRBD1,TRBJ1-5,TRBV7-9,few,TGTGCCAGCAGCTTAGAGGGGGCAGCGCAGCCCCAGCATTTT,CASSLEGAAQPQHF
.,TRBJ1-5,TRBV19,.,TGTGCCAGTAGCAGGGGTGCGTATGATCAGCCCCAGCATTTT,CASSRGAYDQPQHF
TRBD2,TRBJ2-7,TRBV6-5,.,TGTGCCAGCAGTCGCCTGGGAGGGTCCTACGAGCAGTACTTC,CASSRLGGSYEQYF
TRBD2,TRBJ2-5,TRBV6-5,.,TGTGCCAGCAGTTACTCACTAGCGGGAGTCCTCGGGACCCAGTACTTC,CASSYSLAGVLGTQYF
.,TRBJ2-2,TRBV4-1,.,TGCGCCAGCAGCTCGAGGCGCCTCCCGAACACCGGGGAGCTGTTTTTT,CASSSRRLPNTGELFF
TRBD1,TRBJ2-7,TRBV5-4,.,TGTGCCAGCAGCCCTTCCGCGGGACAGGGAGGCTACGAGCAGTACTTC,CASSPSAGQGGYEQYF
TRBD2,TRBJ2-1,TRBV6-5,.,TGTGCCAGCAGTTTAGCGGGTGTAGCCTACAATGAGCAGTTCTTC,CASSLAGVAYNEQFF
.,TRBJ2-2,TRBV5-8,.,TGTGCCAGCACGCGACAGACGAACACCGGGGAGCTGTTTTTT,CASTRQTNTGELFF
TRBD1,TRBJ2-1,TRBV10-1,few,TGCGCCAGCAGTGAGTCTGGCCGGGACAGCGGTTTCTTC,CASSESGRDSGFF
TRBD2,TRBJ2-3,TRBV10-3,.,TGTGCCATCAGTGGGCCGGGACTAGCGGGACATACGCAGTATTTT,CAISGPGLAGHTQYF
TRBD1,TRBJ1-5,TRBV19,once,TGTGCCAGTACACCAGAGACCGGGACAGGTGGAGGTTTCAATCAGCCCCAGCATTTT,CASTPETGTGGGFNQPQHF
.,TRBJ1-3,TRBV9,.,TGTGCCAGCAGCCCTTCCTATCCTGGAAACACCATATATTTT,CASSPSYPGNTIYF
.,TRBJ1-2,TRBV19,.,TGTGCCAGTATGGACATGTCGTCAAACTATGGCTACACCTTC,CASMDMSSNYGYTF
.,TRBJ2-3,TRBV10-3,.,TGTGCCATCGGACTTACCGTTGTGGGAGATACGCAGTATTTT,CAIGLTVVGDTQYF
.,TRBJ2-7,TRBV29-1,.,TGCAGCGTTGGTGAGGAGACCTACGAGCAGTACTTC,CSVGEETYEQYF
TRBD2,TRBJ2-7,TRBV6-5,.,TGTGCCAGCGGGGACTACCGCGACGAGCAGTACTTC,CASGDYRDEQYF
TRBD2,TRBJ2-7,TRBV6-5,.,TGTGCCAGCAGTCCCGAGCGGGAGTGGGGCTACGAGCAGTACTTC,CASSPEREWGYEQYF
TRBD2,TRBJ2-1,TRBV7-9,.,TGTGCCAGCAGTTATTTAATAGCGGGAGGGCGTAATGAGCAGTTCTTC,CASSYLIAGGRNEQFF
TRBD2,TRBJ2-1,TRBV5-1,.,TGCGCCAGCAGCTTGAGCCTAGCGGGAGAAGATGAGCAGTTCTTC,CASSLSLAGEDEQFF
.,TRBJ1-5,TRBV19,.,TGTGCCAGTAAACCCGGGCAGGGGTACCAGCCCCAGCATTTT,CASKPGQGYQPQHF
TRBD1,TRBJ1-3,TRBV29-1,.,TGCAGCGTATGGGACAGTAACTCCTTCTCTGGAAACACCATATATTTT,CSVWDSNSFSGNTIYF
TRBD2,TRBJ2-7,TRBV7-9,.,TGTGCCAGCAGCTTCGCAGCGGGAGATGGCGAGCAGTACTTC,CASSFAAGDGEQYF
TRBD1,TRBJ2-1,TRBV2,few,TGTGCCAGCAGTGGACAGGGGGCCCAAGGTTACAATGAGCAGTTCTTC,CASSGQGAQGYNEQFF
.,TRBJ1-3,TRBV18,.,TGTGCCAGCTCGGCCGGCGGGGCTGGAAACACCATATATTTT,CASSAGGAGNTIYF
TRBD2,TRBJ2-4,TRBV10-2,.,TGCGCCAGCAGTGAGTTAGGACTAGCGGGAAAGTTC,CASSELGLAGKF
.,TRBJ2-1,TRBV6-4,.,TGTGCCAGCAGTGACTCTTTAGTTTCCAATGAGCAGTTCTTC,CASSDSLVSNEQFF
.,TRBJ2-3,TRBV5-1,.,TGCGCCAGCAGCTTGGGGGCGATTAGCACAGATACGCAGTATTTT,CASSLGAISTDTQYF
TRBD1,TRBJ2-2,TRBV6-5,.,TGTGCCAGCAGGCCCGGACAGGGGGCGATCGGGGAGCTGTTTTTT,CASRPGQGAIGELFF
.,TRBJ2-5,TRBV5-4,once,TGTGCCAGCACCTTGGGACAACAAGAGACCCAGTACTTC,CASTLGQQETQYF
TRBD1,TRBJ2-1,TRBV19,.,TGTGCCAGTAGTATCCCAGGACAGGGGGCCTGTGAGCAGTTCTTC,CASSIPGQGACEQFF
TRBD1,TRBJ2-1,TRBV4-1,.,TGCGCCAGCAGCCAAGGTCATACAGGGGGCCCCCGTGAGCAGTTCTTC,CASSQGHTGGPREQFF
TRBD2,TRBJ2-7,TRBV5-1,.,TGCGCCAGCAGCTTTTCGGGAGGAGGTCCCTACGAGCAGTACTTC,CASSFSGGGPYEQYF
TRBD1,TRBJ1-5,TRBV28,.,TGTGCCAGCAGAGGGACAGTGACTAGCAATCAGCCCCAGCATTTT,CASRGTVTSNQPQHF
.,TRBJ2-2,TRBV7-9,.,TGTGCCAGCAGCCGCAGGCGGGGGCAGGGAACCGCCGGGGAGCTGTTTTTT,CASSRRRGQGTAGELFF